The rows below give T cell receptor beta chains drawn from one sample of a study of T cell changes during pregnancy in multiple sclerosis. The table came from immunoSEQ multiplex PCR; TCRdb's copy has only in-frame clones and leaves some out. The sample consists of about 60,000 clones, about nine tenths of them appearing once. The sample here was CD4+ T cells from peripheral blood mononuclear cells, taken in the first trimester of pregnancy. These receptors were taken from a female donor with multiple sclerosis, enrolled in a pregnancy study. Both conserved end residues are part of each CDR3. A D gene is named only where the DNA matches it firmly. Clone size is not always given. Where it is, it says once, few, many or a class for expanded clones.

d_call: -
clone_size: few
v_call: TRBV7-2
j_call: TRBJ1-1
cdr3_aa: CASRRNTEAFF
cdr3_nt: TGTGCCAGCAGGAGGAACACTGAAGCTTTCTTT

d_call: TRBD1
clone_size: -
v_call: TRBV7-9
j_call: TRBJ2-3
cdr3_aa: CASSGTGQSTDTQYF
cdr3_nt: TGTGCCAGCAGCGGTACGGGACAGTCGACAGATACGCAGTATTTT

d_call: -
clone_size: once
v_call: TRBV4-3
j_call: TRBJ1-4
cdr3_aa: CASSQDLAGAVDEKLFF
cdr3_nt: TGCGCCAGCAGCCAAGATCTGGCGGGGGCAGTTGACGAAAAACTGTTTTTT

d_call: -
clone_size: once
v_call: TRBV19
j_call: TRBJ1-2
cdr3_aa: CASSIPVSGNYGYTF
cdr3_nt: TGTGCCAGTAGTATCCCCGTGTCCGGGAACTATGGCTACACCTTC

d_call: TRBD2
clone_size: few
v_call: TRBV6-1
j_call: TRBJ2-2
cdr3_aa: CASSLAGVGGELFF
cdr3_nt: TGTGCCAGCTCTCTAGCGGGGGTGGGCGGGGAGCTGTTTTTT

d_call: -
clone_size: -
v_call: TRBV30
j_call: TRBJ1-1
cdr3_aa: CAWSPGETEAFF
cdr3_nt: TGTGCCTGGAGTCCGGGGGAGACTGAAGCTTTCTTT

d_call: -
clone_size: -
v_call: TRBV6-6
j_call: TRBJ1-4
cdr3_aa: CASRQGSATNEKLFF
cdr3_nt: TGTGCCAGCAGACAGGGTTCCGCAACTAATGAAAAACTGTTTTTT

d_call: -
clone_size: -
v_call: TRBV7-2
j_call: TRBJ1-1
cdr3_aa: CASSLVRGLNTEAFF
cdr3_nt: TGTGCCAGCAGCTTAGTGCGGGGCTTGAACACTGAAGCTTTCTTT

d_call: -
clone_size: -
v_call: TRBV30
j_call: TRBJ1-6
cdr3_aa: CAWSLGGFIRSPLHF
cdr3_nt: TGTGCCTGGAGTCTTGGCGGGTTTATTAGGTCACCCCTCCACTTT

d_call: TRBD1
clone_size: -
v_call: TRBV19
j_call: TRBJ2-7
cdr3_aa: CASRKTGAYEQYF
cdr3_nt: TGTGCCAGTAGGAAGACAGGGGCCTACGAGCAGTACTTC

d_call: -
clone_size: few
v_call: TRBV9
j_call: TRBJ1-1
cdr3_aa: CASSVALNTEAFF
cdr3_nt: TGTGCCAGCAGCGTAGCTCTTAACACTGAAGCTTTCTTT

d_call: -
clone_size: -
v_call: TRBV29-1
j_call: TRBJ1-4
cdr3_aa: CSVRGASEKLFF
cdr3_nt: TGCAGCGTCAGGGGAGCAAGTGAAAAACTGTTTTTT

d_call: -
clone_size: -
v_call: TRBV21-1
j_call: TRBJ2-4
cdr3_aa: CASRRAAFGIQYF
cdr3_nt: TGTGCCAGCAGGCGCGCGGCGTTCGGGATTCAGTACTTC

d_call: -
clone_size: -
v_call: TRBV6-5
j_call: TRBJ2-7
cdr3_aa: CASSSTGKLGSEQYF
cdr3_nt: TGTGCCAGCAGTAGCACAGGGAAATTAGGATCCGAGCAGTACTTC

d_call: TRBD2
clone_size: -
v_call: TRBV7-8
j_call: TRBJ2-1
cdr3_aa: CASSTSGGHYNEQFF
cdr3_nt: TGTGCCAGCAGCACTAGCGGGGGGCACTACAATGAGCAGTTCTTC

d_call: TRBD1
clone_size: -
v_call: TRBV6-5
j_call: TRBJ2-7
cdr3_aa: CASRVGQGTNEQYF
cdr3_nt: TGTGCCAGCAGAGTAGGACAGGGTACGAACGAGCAGTACTTC

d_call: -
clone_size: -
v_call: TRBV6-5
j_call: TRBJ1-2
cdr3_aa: CASSYSGTAVYGYTF
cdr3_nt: TGTGCCAGCAGTTACTCAGGGACTGCTGTCTATGGCTACACCTTC

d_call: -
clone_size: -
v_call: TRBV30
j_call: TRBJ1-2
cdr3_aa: CAWSGQGYGYTF
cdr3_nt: TGTGCCTGGAGTGGGCAGGGCTATGGCTACACCTTC

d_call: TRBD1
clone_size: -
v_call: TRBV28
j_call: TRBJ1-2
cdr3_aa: CASSLGQKFNYGYTF
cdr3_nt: TGTGCCAGCAGTTTGGGACAGAAGTTTAACTATGGCTACACCTTC

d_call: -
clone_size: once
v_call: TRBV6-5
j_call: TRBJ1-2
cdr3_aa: CASSLAGFGYTF
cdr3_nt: TGTGCCAGCAGTTTGGCAGGTTTTGGCTACACCTTC

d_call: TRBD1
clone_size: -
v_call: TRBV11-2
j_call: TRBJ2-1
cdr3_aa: CASSLSPQGLQDEQFF
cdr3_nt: TGTGCCAGCAGCTTATCCCCACAGGGGCTCCAGGATGAGCAGTTCTTC

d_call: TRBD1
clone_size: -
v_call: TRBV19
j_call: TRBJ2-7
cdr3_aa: CASSMAGGGYEQYF
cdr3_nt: TGTGCCAGTAGTATGGCAGGGGGCGGCTACGAGCAGTACTTC

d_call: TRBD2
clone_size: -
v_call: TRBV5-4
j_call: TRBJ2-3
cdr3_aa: CASSLPQTSGGRTDTQYF
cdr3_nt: TGTGCCAGCAGCTTGCCCCAGACTAGCGGGGGGCGCACAGATACGCAGTATTTT

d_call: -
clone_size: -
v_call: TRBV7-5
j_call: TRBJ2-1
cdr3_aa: CVRSLGLAGCDEQFF
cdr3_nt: TGTGTCAGAAGCTTAGGTCTAGCGGGTTGTGATGAGCAGTTCTTC

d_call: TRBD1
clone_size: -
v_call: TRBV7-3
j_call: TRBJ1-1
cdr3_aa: CASSLDRGTSAFF
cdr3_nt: TGTGCCAGCAGCTTAGACAGGGGGACTTCGGCTTTCTTT

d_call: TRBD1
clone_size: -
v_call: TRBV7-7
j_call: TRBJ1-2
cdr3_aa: CASTSNPQGDGYTF
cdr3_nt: TGTGCCAGCACAAGTAATCCCCAGGGGGATGGCTACACCTTC

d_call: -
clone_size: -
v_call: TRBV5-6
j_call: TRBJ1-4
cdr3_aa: CASSVDTINEKLFF
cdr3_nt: TGTGCCAGCAGCGTGGACACCATTAATGAAAAACTGTTTTTT

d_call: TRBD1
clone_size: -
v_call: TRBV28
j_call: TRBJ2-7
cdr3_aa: CASSSGTVSSYEQYF
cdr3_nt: TGTGCCAGCAGTTCCGGGACAGTCAGCTCCTACGAGCAGTACTTC

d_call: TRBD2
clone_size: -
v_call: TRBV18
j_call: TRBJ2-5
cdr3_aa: CASSPLAGTSLRYQETQYF
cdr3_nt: TGTGCCAGCTCACCACTAGCGGGGACGTCTTTACGTTACCAAGAGACCCAGTACTTC

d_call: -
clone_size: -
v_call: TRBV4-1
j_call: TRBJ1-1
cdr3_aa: CASSSSWGLNTEAFF
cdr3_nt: TGCGCCAGCAGCTCTTCCTGGGGGCTGAACACTGAAGCTTTCTTT

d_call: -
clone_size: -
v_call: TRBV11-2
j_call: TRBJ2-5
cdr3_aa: CASSFLGAPTQYF
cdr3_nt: TGTGCCAGCAGCTTTTTGGGCGCTCCGACCCAGTACTTC

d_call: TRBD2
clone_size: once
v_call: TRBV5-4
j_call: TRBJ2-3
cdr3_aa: CASSSSGTDTQYF
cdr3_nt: TGTGCCAGCAGCTCTAGCGGTACAGATACGCAGTATTTT

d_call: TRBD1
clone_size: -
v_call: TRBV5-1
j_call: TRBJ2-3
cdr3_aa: CASSSDRGTDTQYF
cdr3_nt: TGCGCCAGCAGCTCGGACAGGGGTACAGATACGCAGTATTTT

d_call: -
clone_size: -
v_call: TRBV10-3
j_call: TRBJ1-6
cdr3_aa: CAISEREGAGLQRNSPLHF
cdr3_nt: TGTGCCATCAGTGAGAGGGAGGGAGCAGGTCTCCAGCGTAATTCACCCCTCCACTTT

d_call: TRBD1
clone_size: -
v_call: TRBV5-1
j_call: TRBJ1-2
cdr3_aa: CASSPGGRGYTF
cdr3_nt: TGCGCCAGCAGCCCAGGGGGCCGTGGCTACACCTTC

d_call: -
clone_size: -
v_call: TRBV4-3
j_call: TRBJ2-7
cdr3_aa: CASSQIRGGEQYF
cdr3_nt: TGCGCCAGCAGCCAGATCAGGGGTGGCGAGCAGTACTTC

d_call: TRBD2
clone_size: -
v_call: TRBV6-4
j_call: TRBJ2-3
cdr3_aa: CASSAIAGGSTDTQYF
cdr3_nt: TGTGCCAGCAGTGCCATAGCGGGAGGAAGCACAGATACGCAGTATTTT

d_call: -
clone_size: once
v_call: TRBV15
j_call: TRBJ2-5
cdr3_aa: CATSRDMYQETQYF
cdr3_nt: TGTGCCACCAGCAGAGACATGTACCAAGAGACCCAGTACTTC

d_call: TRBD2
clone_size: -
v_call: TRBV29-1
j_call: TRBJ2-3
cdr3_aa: CSVWYGGADTQYF
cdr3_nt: TGCAGCGTTTGGTACGGGGGGGCAGATACGCAGTATTTT

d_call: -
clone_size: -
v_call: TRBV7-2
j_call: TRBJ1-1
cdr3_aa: CASSLNFGQAEAFF
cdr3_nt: TGTGCCAGCAGCCTTAATTTCGGTCAGGCTGAAGCTTTCTTT

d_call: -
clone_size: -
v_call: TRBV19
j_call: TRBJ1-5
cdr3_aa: CASKRGSIQPQHF
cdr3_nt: TGTGCCAGTAAGAGGGGGTCGATTCAGCCCCAGCATTTT